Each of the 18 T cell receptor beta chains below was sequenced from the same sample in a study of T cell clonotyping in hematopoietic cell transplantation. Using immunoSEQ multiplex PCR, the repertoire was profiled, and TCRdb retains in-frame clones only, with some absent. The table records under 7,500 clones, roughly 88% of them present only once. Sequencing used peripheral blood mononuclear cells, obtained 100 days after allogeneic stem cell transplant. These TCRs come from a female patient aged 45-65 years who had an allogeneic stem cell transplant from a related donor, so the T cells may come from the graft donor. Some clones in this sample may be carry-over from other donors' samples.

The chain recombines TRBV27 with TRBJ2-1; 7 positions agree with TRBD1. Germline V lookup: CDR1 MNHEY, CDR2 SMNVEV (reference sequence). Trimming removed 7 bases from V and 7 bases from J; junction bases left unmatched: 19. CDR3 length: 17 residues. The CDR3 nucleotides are TGTGCCAGCACACCGCTCTCAGACAGGGTAGTGGGTAATGAGCAGTTCTTC. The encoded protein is CASTPLSDRVVGNEQFF.

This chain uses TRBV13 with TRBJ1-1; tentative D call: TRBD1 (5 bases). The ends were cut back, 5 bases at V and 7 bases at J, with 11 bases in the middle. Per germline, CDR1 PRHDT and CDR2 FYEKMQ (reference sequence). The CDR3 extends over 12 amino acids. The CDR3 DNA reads TGTGCCAGCAGCCGGGACTTCGATGAAGCTTTCTTT. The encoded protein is CASSRDFDEAFF.

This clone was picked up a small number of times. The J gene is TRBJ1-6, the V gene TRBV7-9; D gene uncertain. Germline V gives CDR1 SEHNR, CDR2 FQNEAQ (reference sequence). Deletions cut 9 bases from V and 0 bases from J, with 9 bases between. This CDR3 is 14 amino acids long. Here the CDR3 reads CASIKLSYNSPLHF. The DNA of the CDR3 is TGTGCCAGTATAAAGCTCTCCTATAATTCACCCCTCCACTTT.

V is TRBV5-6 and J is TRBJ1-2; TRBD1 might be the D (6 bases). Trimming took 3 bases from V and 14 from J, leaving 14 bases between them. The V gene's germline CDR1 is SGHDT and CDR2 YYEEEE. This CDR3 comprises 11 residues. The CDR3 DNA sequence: TGTGCCAGCAGCTGGAGGGGGGTGTGTACCTTC. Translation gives CASSWRGVCTF. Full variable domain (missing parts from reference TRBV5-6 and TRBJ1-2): DAGVTQSPTHLIKTRGQQVTLRCSPKSGHDTVSWYQQALGQGPQFIFQYYEEEERQRGNFPDRFSGHQFPNYSSELNVNALLLGDSALYLCASSWRGVCTFGSGTRLTVV.

The CDR3 bases are TGCGCCAGCAGCGCAACAGGGAATTCGAACACTGAAGCTTTCTTT. Protein: CASSATGNSNTEAFF. This rearrangement joins TRBV5-1 to TRBJ1-1; TRBD1 is a possible D gene (6 bases). CDR1 SGHRS and CDR2 YFSETQ come from the germline V gene. There are 15 residues in the CDR3. Trimming cost V 4 bases and J 1 base, with 14 bases left between them.

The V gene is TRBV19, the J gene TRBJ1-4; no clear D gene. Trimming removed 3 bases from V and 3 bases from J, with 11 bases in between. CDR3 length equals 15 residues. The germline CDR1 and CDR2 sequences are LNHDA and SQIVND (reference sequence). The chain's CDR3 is CASSIGETSNEKLFF. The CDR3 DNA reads TGTGCCAGTAGTATCGGTGAGACCTCTAATGAAAAACTGTTTTTT.

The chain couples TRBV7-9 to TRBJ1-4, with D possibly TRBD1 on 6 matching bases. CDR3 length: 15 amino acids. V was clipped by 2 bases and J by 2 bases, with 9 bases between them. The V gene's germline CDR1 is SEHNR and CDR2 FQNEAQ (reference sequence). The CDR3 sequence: CASSLTQGTNEKLFF. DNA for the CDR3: TGTGCCAGCAGCTTAACCCAGGGGACTAATGAAAAACTGTTTTTT.

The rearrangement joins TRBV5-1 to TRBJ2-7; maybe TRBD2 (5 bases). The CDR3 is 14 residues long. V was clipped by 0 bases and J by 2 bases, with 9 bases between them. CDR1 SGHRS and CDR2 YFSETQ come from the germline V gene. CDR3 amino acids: CASSLDLATYEQYF. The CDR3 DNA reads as TGCGCCAGCAGCTTGGATCTAGCCACCTACGAGCAGTACTTC.

CDR3 protein: CASSLATGTQYF. CDR3 DNA: TGTGCCAGCAGCTTGGCCACGGGGACCCAGTACTTC. V gene TRBV5-4 combines with J gene TRBJ2-5; no firm D call. The CDR3 runs to 12 residues. V was clipped by 0 bases and J by 7 bases, with 7 bases between them. Germline values: CDR1 SGHNT, CDR2 YYREEE (reference sequence).

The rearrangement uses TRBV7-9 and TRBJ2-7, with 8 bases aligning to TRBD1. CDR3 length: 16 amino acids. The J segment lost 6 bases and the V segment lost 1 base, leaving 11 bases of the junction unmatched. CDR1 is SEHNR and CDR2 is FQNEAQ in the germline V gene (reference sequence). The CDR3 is CASSLGPQGRGPEQYF. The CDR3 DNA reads TGTGCCAGCAGCTTAGGCCCCCAGGGCAGGGGGCCCGAGCAGTACTTC.

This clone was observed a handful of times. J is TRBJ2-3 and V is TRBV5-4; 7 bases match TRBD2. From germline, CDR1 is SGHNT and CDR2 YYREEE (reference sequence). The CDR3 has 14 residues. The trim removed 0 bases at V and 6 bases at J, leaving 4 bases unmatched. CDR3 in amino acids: CASSLAGGRDTQYF. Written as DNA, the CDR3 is TGTGCCAGCAGCTTGGCGGGGGGAAGGGATACGCAGTATTTT.

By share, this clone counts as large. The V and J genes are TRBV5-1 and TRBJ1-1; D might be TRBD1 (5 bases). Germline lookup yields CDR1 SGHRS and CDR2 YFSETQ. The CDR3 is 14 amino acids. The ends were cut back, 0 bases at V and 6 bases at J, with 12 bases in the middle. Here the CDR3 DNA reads TGCGCCAGCAGCTTGGAGCCAGGGCTCCCTGAAGCTTTCTTT. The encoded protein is CASSLEPGLPEAFF.

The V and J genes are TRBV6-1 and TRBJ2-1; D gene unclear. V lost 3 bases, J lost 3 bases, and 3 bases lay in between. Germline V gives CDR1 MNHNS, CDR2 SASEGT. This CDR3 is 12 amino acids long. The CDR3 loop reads CASSDIYNEQFF. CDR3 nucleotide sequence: TGTGCCAGCAGTGACATCTACAATGAGCAGTTCTTC.

CDR3 sequence reads: CASSSRTSGDEQFF. In nucleotides, the CDR3 is TGTGCCAGCAGCTCAAGGACTAGCGGGGATGAGCAGTTCTTC. This sequence joins TRBV7-9 and TRBJ2-1; 12 positions agree with TRBD2. Per the germline V gene, CDR1 is SEHNR and CDR2 is FQNEAQ (reference sequence). The CDR3 sequence is 14 residues long. V lost 4 bases to trimming and J lost 8 bases; unmatched junction nucleotides: 3.

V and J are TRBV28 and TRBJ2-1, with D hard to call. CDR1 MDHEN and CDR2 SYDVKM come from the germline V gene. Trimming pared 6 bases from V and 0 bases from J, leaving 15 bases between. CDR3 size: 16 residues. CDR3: CASRTEGSLSYNEQFF. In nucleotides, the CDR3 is TGTGCCAGCAGAACCGAAGGGTCCCTCTCCTACAATGAGCAGTTCTTC.

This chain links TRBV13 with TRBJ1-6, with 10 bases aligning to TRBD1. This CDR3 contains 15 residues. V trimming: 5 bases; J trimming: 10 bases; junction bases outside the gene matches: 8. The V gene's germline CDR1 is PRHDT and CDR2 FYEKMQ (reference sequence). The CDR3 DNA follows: TGTGCCAGCAGCACTGGGACAGGGGCGAGGTCACCCCTCCACTTT. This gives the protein CASSTGTGARSPLHF.

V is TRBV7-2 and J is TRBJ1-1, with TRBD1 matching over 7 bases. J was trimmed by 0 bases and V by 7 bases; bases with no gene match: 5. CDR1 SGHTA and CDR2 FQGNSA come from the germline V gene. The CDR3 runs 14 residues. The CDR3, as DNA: TGTGCCAGCACCCTGGGACAGATGAACACTGAAGCTTTCTTT. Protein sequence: CASTLGQMNTEAFF.

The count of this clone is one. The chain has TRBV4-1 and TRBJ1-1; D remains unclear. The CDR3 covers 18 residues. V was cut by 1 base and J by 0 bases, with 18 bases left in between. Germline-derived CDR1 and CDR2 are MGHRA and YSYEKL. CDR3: CASSQGAARVGMNTEAFF. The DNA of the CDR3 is TGCGCCAGCAGCCAAGGAGCGGCCCGGGTGGGCATGAACACTGAAGCTTTCTTT.